This T cell receptor beta chain was obtained from a study of blood T cells in healthy people across ages. The sample holds a few counts of this clonotype. Its target is unknown. Notes on the study in general: In long-lived donors, naive CD4+ cell counts and diversity exceeded those of aged donors.

For the second PCR, which ran for 7 to 11 cycles, a sample-barcoded 5' primer and a J-beta primer mix were used. The template-switch adaptor was a 5' adaptor with 12 random nucleotides. It tagged each cDNA molecule. TCRdb processed the 5' RACE reads anew with MiXCR; each CDR3 protein has one entry. The sample lists fewer than 650,000 distinct CDR3 sequences, 25% to 35% occurring once. The CDR3 spans 16 residues. Per the germline V gene, CDR1 is LGHDT and CDR2 is YNNKEL (reference sequence). J gave up 3 bases and V 0 bases, and 5 bases lay outside the gene matches. These data were likewise used in another study, on T cells of mothers and their children.

The sequenced material came from blood. The chain links TRBV3-1 to TRBJ1-2; 9 bases agree with TRBD1. The receptor comes from a boy aged 2 to 10 in good health. The CDR3 bases are TGTGCCAGCAGCCAAGATCCGGGACAGGGCTACTATGGCTACACCTTC. Translating gives CASSQDPGQGYYGYTF.